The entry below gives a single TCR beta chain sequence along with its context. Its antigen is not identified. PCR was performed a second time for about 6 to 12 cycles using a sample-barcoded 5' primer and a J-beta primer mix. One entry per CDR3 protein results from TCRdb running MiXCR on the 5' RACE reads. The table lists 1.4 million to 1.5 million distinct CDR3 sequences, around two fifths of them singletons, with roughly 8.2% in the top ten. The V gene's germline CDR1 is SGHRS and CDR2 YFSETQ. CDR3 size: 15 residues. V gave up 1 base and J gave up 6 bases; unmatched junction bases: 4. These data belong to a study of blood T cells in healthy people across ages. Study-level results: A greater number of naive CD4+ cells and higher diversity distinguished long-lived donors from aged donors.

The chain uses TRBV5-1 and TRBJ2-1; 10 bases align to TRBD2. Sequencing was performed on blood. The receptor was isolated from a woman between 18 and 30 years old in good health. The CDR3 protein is CASSLTSGKGNEQFF. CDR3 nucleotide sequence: TGCGCCAGCAGCTTGACTAGCGGGAAAGGCAATGAGCAGTTCTTC.